This is a list of T cell receptor beta chains from one sample in a study of T cell responses to AZD1222 COVID-19 vaccine. Only in-frame clones appear in the TCRdb table, and some are missing; sequencing was by immunoSEQ multiplex PCR. The repertoire holds some 80,000 clones, with 70% to 90% as singletons. Specimen: peripheral blood, collected on day 0 of AZD1222 vaccination. These receptors all come from an adult in good health. Each CDR3 is given with its conserved first and last residue. D genes are given only for firm matches. Only some rows state a clone size, as once, few, many or a class for expanded clones.

D gene	V gene	clone size	J gene	CDR3 protein
.	TRBV7-3	.	TRBJ2-1	CASSSWTNNEQFF
.	TRBV7-2	.	TRBJ2-4	CASSPQGERNIQYF
.	TRBV6-5	.	TRBJ1-1	CASRPGRGNTEAFF
TRBD1	TRBV24-1	.	TRBJ2-2	CATGAETGSAGELFF
TRBD1	TRBV6-6	.	TRBJ2-1	CASSSRQGADEQFF
.	TRBV14	once	TRBJ2-5	CASSLGVTQYF
TRBD1	TRBV3-1/TRBV3-2	.	TRBJ1-4	CASSTPGTGTEKLFF
.	TRBV27	.	TRBJ1-2	CASRRGDYGYTF
TRBD1	TRBV18	.	TRBJ1-1	CASSLTTGGAGTEAFF
.	TRBV29-1	.	TRBJ2-3	CSVDGGADTQYF
.	TRBV30	.	TRBJ2-1	CAWSAGTDYNEQFF
TRBD1	TRBV6-5	.	TRBJ1-1	CASSRDRDTEAFF
.	TRBV5-4	.	TRBJ1-1	CASSTGSMNTEAFF
.	TRBV18	.	TRBJ1-1	CASSPGIDTEAFF
.	TRBV6-5	.	TRBJ1-2	CASSYLGTTGRDGYTF
.	TRBV30	.	TRBJ2-5	CAWGRLADGRGTQYF
TRBD1	TRBV19	.	TRBJ1-2	CASSMGQSAGGYTF
.	TRBV5-4	.	TRBJ2-2	CASSTRLANTGELFF
.	TRBV24-1	.	TRBJ2-7	CATSGVKGQGEQYF
.	TRBV18	.	TRBJ1-2	CASSQLPLSPVPNYGYTF
.	TRBV28	.	TRBJ1-3	CASEGAGNTIYF
TRBD1	TRBV10-3	.	TRBJ1-1	CAISEGGSQGATEAFF
.	TRBV7-2	.	TRBJ1-3	CASSTAGTRSYF
TRBD1	TRBV7-2	.	TRBJ1-4	CASSLRRDRNEKLFF
.	TRBV5-1	.	TRBJ2-7	CASRYALAEGNEQYF
TRBD2	TRBV4-1	.	TRBJ2-7	CASSPIRGAGAETYEQYF
TRBD1	TRBV25-1	.	TRBJ1-6	CASGQTGANSPLHF
.	TRBV7-9	large	TRBJ2-7	CASSRNTYEQYF
TRBD1	TRBV10-3	once	TRBJ2-2	CATGDREVSGELFF
.	TRBV5-1	.	TRBJ2-2	CASSSRDTGELFF
TRBD1	TRBV2	.	TRBJ1-5	CASVGQGGSQPQHF
.	TRBV28	.	TRBJ2-7	CASSSVPYEQYF